Each of the 18 T cell receptor beta chains below was sequenced from the same sample in a study of T cell changes during pregnancy in multiple sclerosis. Profiling relied on immunoSEQ multiplex PCR, and the TCRdb table lists in-frame clones only, not all of them. In the table there are over 100,000 clones, approximately 90% of which are singletons. Sample: peripheral blood, taken in the third trimester of pregnancy. The receptors shown here come from a female donor with multiple sclerosis, enrolled in a pregnancy study.

The chain joins TRBV19 to TRBJ1-2, with 10 nucleotides matching TRBD1. This CDR3 contains 16 residues. Germline V gene lookup returns CDR1 LNHDA and CDR2 SQIVND (reference sequence). V shed 7 bases and J 3 bases; nucleotides not matched to a gene: 11. The CDR3 loop reads CASTGWDRGEDYGYTF. CDR3 bases: TGTGCCAGTACCGGATGGGACAGGGGAGAGGACTATGGCTACACCTTC.

V and J are TRBV11-2 and TRBJ1-6; 9 nucleotides match TRBD1. Per the germline V gene, CDR1 is SGHAT and CDR2 is FQNNGV. V was clipped by 1 base and J by 11 bases; unmatched bases: 9. CDR3 length: 16 amino acids. CDR3 protein: CASSLARTGGVTPLHF. DNA of the CDR3: TGTGCCAGCAGCTTAGCGCGTACAGGGGGCGTGACACCCCTCCACTTT.

Points on this clone: The same CDR3 arises from other DNA sequences in this sample as well. CDR3 coding DNA: TGTGCCAGCAGCTTATTGGGTCCGGGAACTGAAGCTTTCTTT. Translated: CASSLLGPGTEAFF. The chain couples TRBV7-3 to TRBJ1-1; D gene ambiguous. The CDR3 is made up of 14 amino acids. V was trimmed by 2 bases and J by 5 bases, leaving 12 bases between them. Germline-derived CDR1 and CDR2 are SGHTA and FQGTGA.

The chain has TRBV29-1 and TRBJ2-1; 8 nucleotides line up with TRBD2. The V segment lost 6 bases and the J segment 3 bases; nucleotides outside the gene matches: 7. The length of the CDR3 is 14 residues. Looked up from germline, CDR1 is SQVTM and CDR2 is ANQGSEA. CDR3 protein: CSVEGGTSYNEQFF. CDR3 DNA: TGCAGCGTGGAGGGGGGGACTAGCTACAATGAGCAGTTCTTC.

V usage is TRBV30 and J usage is TRBJ1-4; D gene uncertain. Trimming cost V 2 bases and J 0 bases, with 13 bases left between them. Germline values: CDR1 GTSNPN, CDR2 SVGIG (reference sequence). This CDR3 is built from 16 residues. This CDR3 is CAWSKRGTATNEKLFF. The DNA for the CDR3 is TGTGCCTGGAGTAAGCGGGGAACTGCAACTAATGAAAAACTGTTTTTT.

This clone has a single count. The chain couples TRBV7-9 to TRBJ2-7; D possibly corresponds to TRBD1 (6 bases). The length of the CDR3 is 16 residues. Trimming stripped 3 bases from V and 3 bases from J, with 18 bases between. Germline V lookup: CDR1 SEHNR, CDR2 FQNEAQ (reference sequence). CDR3 nucleotide sequence: TGTGCCAGCAGCTTTTTAAGTATGGACAGATACTACGAGCAGTACTTC. Encoded protein: CASSFLSMDRYYEQYF.

The V and J genes are TRBV28 and TRBJ2-1, with 9 bases identical to TRBD1. CDR1 is MDHEN, CDR2 SYDVKM, per germline. Trimming removed 3 bases from V and 5 bases from J; junction bases left unmatched: 5. The CDR3 contains 15 residues. The CDR3 region is CASSLVGQGNNEQFF. CDR3 bases: TGTGCCAGCAGTTTGGTGGGACAGGGAAACAATGAGCAGTTCTTC.

The rearrangement joins TRBV27 to TRBJ2-5, with D possibly matching TRBD1 (6 bases). Between the trimmed V and J ends, which lost 3 bases and 4 bases, there was a span of 9 bases. Germline assignment: CDR1 MNHEY and CDR2 SMNVEV (reference sequence). The CDR3 has 13 amino acids. The CDR3 DNA reads as TGTGCCAGCAGTTTTGCAGGGGCAGAGACCCAGTACTTC. Its protein is CASSFAGAETQYF.

The chain links TRBV10-3 to TRBJ1-1; no definite D call. V was shortened by 3 bases and J by 6 bases, with 11 bases between the two germline ends. The CDR3 length is 13 residues. In germline, CDR1 is ENHRY, CDR2 SYGVKD. The CDR3 loop reads CAISDTSIPEAFF. As DNA, the CDR3 is TGTGCCATCAGTGACACTTCTATACCTGAAGCTTTCTTT.

V usage is TRBV2 and J usage is TRBJ2-2, with TRBD2 matching over 14 bases. Germline CDR1 is SNHLY and CDR2 is FYNNEI. J gave up 8 bases and V 4 bases, and 6 bases lay outside the gene matches. CDR3 length: 16 residues. For the CDR3, the DNA is TGTGCCAGCAGTGGGACTAGCGGGGGGCCTAGGGGGGAGCTGTTTTTT. The encoded protein is CASSGTSGGPRGELFF.

The J gene is TRBJ2-3, the V gene TRBV7-8; 12 bases map to TRBD2. V was pared by 1 base and J by 4 bases, with 3 bases of the junction left unmatched. The CDR3 consists of 16 residues. From germline, CDR1 is SGHVS and CDR2 FQNEAQ. The CDR3 loop reads CASSLEASGRADTQYF. CDR3 nucleotide sequence: TGTGCCAGCAGCTTAGAAGCTAGCGGGAGGGCAGATACGCAGTATTTT.

The chain carries TRBV27 and TRBJ2-1; TRBD2 aligns across 11 bases. J gave up 9 bases and V 5 bases, and 18 bases lay outside the gene matches. The germline CDR1 and CDR2 sequences are MNHEY and SMNVEV (reference sequence). The CDR3 is 18 residues long. The CDR3 is CASSLLPITSGSGREQFF. The CDR3 nucleotides read TGTGCCAGCAGTCTCCTCCCAATAACTAGCGGGAGTGGTCGTGAGCAGTTCTTC.

The chain recombines TRBV5-1 with TRBJ1-1, with TRBD1 matching over 7 bases. The germline V gene has CDR1 SGHRS and CDR2 YFSETQ. V was pared by 4 bases and J by 1 base, with 7 bases of the junction left unmatched. CDR3 length equals 15 residues. The CDR3 region has the DNA TGCGCCAGCAGCCTGTGGCGGACAGGGAACACTGAAGCTTTCTTT. This encodes CASSLWRTGNTEAFF.

The rearrangement uses TRBV4-2 and TRBJ1-3, with D hard to call. Germline CDR1 and CDR2: LGHNA and YNFKEQ. The V and J ends lost 0 bases and 0 bases respectively, with 9 bases between them. This CDR3 has 16 amino acids. The DNA of the CDR3 is TGTGCCAGCAGCCAAGATCCAGCGGGCTCTGGAAACACCATATATTTT. This codes for CASSQDPAGSGNTIYF.

V usage is TRBV6-4 and J usage is TRBJ1-4, with D perhaps matching TRBD1 (6 bases). Trimming took 2 bases from V and 8 from J, leaving 12 bases between them. The CDR3 is 14 amino acids. Germline-derived CDR1 and CDR2 are MRHNA and SNTAGT. The CDR3 region has the DNA TGTGCCAGCAGTGACGTCAGGGGTCGGGAAAAACTGTTTTTT. It encodes CASSDVRGREKLFF.

This rearrangement joins TRBV5-1 to TRBJ2-1; 9 nucleotides agree with TRBD1. The CDR3 is made up of 15 amino acids. Germline CDR1 reads SGHRS; CDR2 reads YFSETQ. The V and J ends lost 3 bases and 8 bases, in that order; junction bases with no gene match: 9. The CDR3 sequence: CASSSGTGNPHEQFF. As DNA, the CDR3 is TGCGCCAGCAGCTCCGGGACAGGGAACCCCCATGAGCAGTTCTTC.

The rearrangement joins TRBV6-5 to TRBJ2-3, with 8 bases fitting TRBD1. Germline CDR1 reads MNHEY; CDR2 reads SVGAGI. This CDR3 region has 14 residues. J gave up 2 bases and V 6 bases, and 4 bases lay outside the gene matches. As DNA, the CDR3 is TGTGCCAGCAGGTGGACAGGGACCACAGATACGCAGTATTTT. Protein: CASRWTGTTDTQYF.

The rearrangement joins TRBV5-1 to TRBJ2-1; the D gene is possibly TRBD2 (6 bases). This CDR3 has 18 amino acids. V lost 3 bases and J 5 bases, leaving 24 bases between the germline ends. The germline CDR1 and CDR2 sequences are SGHRS and YFSETQ. The chain's CDR3 is CASSSGAGYQSTNNEQFF. DNA for the CDR3: TGCGCCAGCAGCTCTGGGGCGGGATACCAAAGTACCAACAATGAGCAGTTCTTC. Complete variable domain (other parts from reference TRBV5-1 and TRBJ2-1): KAGVTQTPRYLIKTRGQQVTLSCSPISGHRSVSWYQQTPGQGLQFLFEYFSETQRNKGNFPGRFSGRQFSNSRSEMNVSTLELGDSALYLCASSSGAGYQSTNNEQFFGPGTRLTVL.